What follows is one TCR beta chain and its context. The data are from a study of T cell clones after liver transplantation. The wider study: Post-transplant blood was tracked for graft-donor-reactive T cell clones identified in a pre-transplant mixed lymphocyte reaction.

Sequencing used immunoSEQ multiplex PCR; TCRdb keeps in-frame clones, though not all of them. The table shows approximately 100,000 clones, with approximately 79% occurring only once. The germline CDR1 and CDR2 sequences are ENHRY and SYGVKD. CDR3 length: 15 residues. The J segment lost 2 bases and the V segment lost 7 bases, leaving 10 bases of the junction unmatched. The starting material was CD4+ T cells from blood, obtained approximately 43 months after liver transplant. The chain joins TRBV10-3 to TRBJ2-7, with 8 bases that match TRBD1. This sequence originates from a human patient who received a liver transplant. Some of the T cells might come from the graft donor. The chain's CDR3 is CAITPEGQGTYEQYF. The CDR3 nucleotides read TGTGCCATCACCCCCGAAGGACAGGGTACCTACGAGCAGTACTTC.